The sequence of this T cell receptor (beta chain) was determined in a study of T cell repertoires in cytomegalovirus infection. Study at large: Public TCR beta signatures provided an indication of both CMV infection and a matching HLA type.

TCRdb reprocessed the reads with MiXCR, giving one entry per CDR3 protein. The data show about 570,000 distinct CDR3 sequences, 40% seen once. Germline CDR1 SGHTA, CDR2 FQGNSA. The CDR3 is 15 residues long. Trimming cost V 1 base and J 7 bases, with 16 bases left between them. As concerns this clonotype: Its antigen remains unknown.

The J gene is TRBJ2-5, the V gene TRBV7-2, with TRBD2 as a possible D gene (5 bases). The receptor was derived from a human donor in good health (CMV status not recorded). Some clones in this sample may be carry-over from other donors' samples. The source was cultured PBMCs, collected from culture after CMV antigen stimulation. The CDR3 is CASSLVAARVGTQYF. Here the CDR3 DNA reads TGTGCCAGCAGCTTAGTTGCAGCGAGGGTCGGGACCCAGTACTTC.